This TCR beta chain was sequenced for a study of blood T cell repertoires in COVID-19. Participants spanned ages about 18 to 90 years and resided in about 25 US areas. In the authors' workflow: Cell counts per sample came from amplifying reference gene primers. Clones were read by immunoSEQ multiplex PCR, and TCRdb kept only the in-frame ones, dropping some. V and J calls plus clone size are reproduced from that table; the DNA served to infer D and trimming. The sample holds approximately 210,000 clones, 70% to 85% seen once. This clone has only a few counts. The CDR3 totals 15 residues. Trimming took 7 bases from V and 4 from J; bases not matched to a gene: 12. The germline CDR1 and CDR2 sequences are LNHDA and SQIVND (reference sequence).

The receptor was derived from a middle-aged man who had recovered from COVID-19. The V gene is TRBV19, the J gene TRBJ1-1; 7 nucleotides match TRBD1. Sequencing was performed on PBMCs or T cells enriched from blood (not recorded which). This chain's CDR3 is CASKRTGDAGTEAFF. The DNA for the CDR3 is TGTGCCAGTAAACGGACAGGTGATGCGGGCACTGAAGCTTTCTTT. Full variable domain (rest looked up from reference TRBV19 and TRBJ1-1): DGGITQSPKYLFRKEGQNVTLSCEQNLNHDAMYWYRQDPGQGLRLIYYSQIVNDFQKGDIAEGYSVSREKKESFPLTVTSAQKNPTAFYLCASKRTGDAGTEAFFGQGTRLTVV.